Included here is one T cell receptor (beta chain) sequence, with context. The antigen remains unidentified. This sample is part of a study of vaccination and CD4 T cells after COVID-19. Study at large: All convalescent patients were nasal swab PCR positive for SARS-CoV-2; fewer than ten had mild and one severe disease. Post-COVID samples were collected a median around 99 days following diagnosis, spanning 35 to 161. A CEFX pool, an HIV-1 Nef pool, or else no peptide went into the control cultures. At a median 72 days (range 14 to 241) after dose two, post-vaccine samples were obtained.

The germline gives CDR1 SGHTA, CDR2 FQGNSA. This CDR3 is 15 amino acids long. The V and J ends lost 4 bases and 0 bases respectively, with 13 bases between them. Time point described: late sampling 161 to 241 days after vaccination in three convalescent patients. Sample treatment: approximately 11-day PBMC culture with coronavirus spike peptide pools or control peptides (ViraFEST assay). The Oncomine TCR Beta short-read assay sequenced DNA from cultured CD4+ T cells. TCRdb passed the PCR reads through MiXCR, listing each CDR3 protein once. The sample comprises more than 15,000 distinct CDR3 sequences, approximately 50% of which are singletons, and 10% to 15% rests with the top ten.

The receptor was derived from a human donor who had recovered from COVID-19. The chain has TRBV7-2 and TRBJ2-7; a weak D match, TRBD1 (6 bases). The sequenced sample was CD4+ T cells from blood, cultured in vitro, obtained about 7 months after SARS-CoV-2 vaccination. DNA of the CDR3: TGTGCCAGCAGCTCGCCGGGACACCGCTCCTACGAGCAGTACTTC. Translation gives CASSSPGHRSYEQYF.